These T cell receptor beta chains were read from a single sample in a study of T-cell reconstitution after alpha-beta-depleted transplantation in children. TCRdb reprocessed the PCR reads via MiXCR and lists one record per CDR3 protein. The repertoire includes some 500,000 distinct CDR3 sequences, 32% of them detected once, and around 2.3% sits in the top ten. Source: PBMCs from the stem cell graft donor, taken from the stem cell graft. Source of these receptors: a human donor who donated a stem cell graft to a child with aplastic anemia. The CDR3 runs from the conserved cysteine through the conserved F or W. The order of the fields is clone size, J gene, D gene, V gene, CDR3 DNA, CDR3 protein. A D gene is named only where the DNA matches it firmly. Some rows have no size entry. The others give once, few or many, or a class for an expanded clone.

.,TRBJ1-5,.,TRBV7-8,TGTGCCAGCAGTCTTAGGTGGGACCAGCCCCAGCATTTT,CASSLRWDQPQHF
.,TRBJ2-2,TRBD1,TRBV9,TGTGCCAGCAGCGTCTCACAGGGGGCCGGCGGGGAGCTGTTTTTT,CASSVSQGAGGELFF
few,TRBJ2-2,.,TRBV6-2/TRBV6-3,TGTGCCAGCAGTTACAAGGGAAAGGGGCGTGCGAACACCGGGGAGCTGTTTTTT,CASSYKGKGRANTGELFF
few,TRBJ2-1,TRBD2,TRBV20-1,TGCAGTGCTCCCGCTAGCGGGAGGTACAATGAGCAGTTCTTC,CSAPASGRYNEQFF
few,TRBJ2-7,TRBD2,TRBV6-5,TGTGCCAGCAGTTATTTGACTAGCGGGAACGAGCAGTACTTC,CASSYLTSGNEQYF
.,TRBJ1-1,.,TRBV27,TGTGCCAGCAGTTTAATCGTGAACACTGAAGCTTTCTTT,CASSLIVNTEAFF
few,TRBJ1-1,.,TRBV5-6,TGTGCCAGCAGCTTGGCCGGACAGCCCGACACTGAAGCTTTCTTT,CASSLAGQPDTEAFF
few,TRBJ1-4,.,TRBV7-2,TGTGCCAGCAGCTTAAACGCCTATAATGAAAAACTGTTTTTT,CASSLNAYNEKLFF
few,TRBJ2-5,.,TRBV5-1,TGCGCCAGCAGCCCGGGGGACACCGATTCAGAGACCCAGTACTTC,CASSPGDTDSETQYF
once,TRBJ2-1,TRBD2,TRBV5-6,TGTGCCAGCAGCTGCCTAGCGGGAGAATCCTACAATGAGCAGTTCTTC,CASSCLAGESYNEQFF
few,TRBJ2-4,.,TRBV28,TGTGCCAGCAGCCGGGGTGGGCTCGCCAAAAACATTCAGTACTTC,CASSRGGLAKNIQYF
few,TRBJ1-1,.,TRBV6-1,TGTGCCAGCAGCTCTGAATCCAGGGGCGGGACGAACACTGAAGCTTTCTTT,CASSSESRGGTNTEAFF
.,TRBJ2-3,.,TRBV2,TGTGCCAGCAGCGCCGACGCAAATACGCAGTATTTT,CASSADANTQYF
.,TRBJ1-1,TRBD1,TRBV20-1,TGCAGTGCTAGCGGGACAGGACCCATGAACACTGAAGCTTTCTTT,CSASGTGPMNTEAFF
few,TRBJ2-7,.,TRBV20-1,TGCAGTGCTTTGGGGGATGAGCAGTACTTC,CSALGDEQYF
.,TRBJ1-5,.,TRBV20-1,TGCAGCGCTCAAAGTGCCTACAGCAATCAGCCCCAGCATTTT,CSAQSAYSNQPQHF
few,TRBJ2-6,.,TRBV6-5,TGTGCCAGCAGCACCGCGACAGGAGGGGACTCTGGGGCCAACGTCCTGACTTTC,CASSTATGGDSGANVLTF
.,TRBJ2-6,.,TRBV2,TGTGCCAGCAGTCGGACAATCCCCGGATCTGGGGCCAACGTCCTGACTTTC,CASSRTIPGSGANVLTF
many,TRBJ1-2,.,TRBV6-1,TGTGCCAGCAGTCAGGGGACGCTCTTCTATGGCTACACCTTC,CASSQGTLFYGYTF
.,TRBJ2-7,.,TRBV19,TGTGCCAGTAGTAGGGGTGGGGGCGCCGCCTACGAGCAGTACTTC,CASSRGGGAAYEQYF
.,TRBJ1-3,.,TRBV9,TGTGCCAGCAGCGTTCAAGGGTGGATAGAGGGAAACACCATATATTTT,CASSVQGWIEGNTIYF
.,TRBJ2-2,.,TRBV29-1,TGCAGCGCCCTAATGGGCGGGGAGCTGTTTTTT,CSALMGGELFF
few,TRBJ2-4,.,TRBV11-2,TGTGCCAGCAGCGACGGAGGGGGTAAAGCCAAAAACATTCAGTACTTC,CASSDGGGKAKNIQYF
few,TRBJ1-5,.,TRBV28,TGTGCCAGCAGTTCGTCCAGGGTGTGGAGCAATCAGCCCCAGCATTTT,CASSSSRVWSNQPQHF
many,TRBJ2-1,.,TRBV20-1,TGCAGTGCTGGGGGGGCATACAATGAGCAGTTCTTC,CSAGGAYNEQFF
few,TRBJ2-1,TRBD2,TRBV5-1,TGCGCCAGCAGCTTTAAAGGGACTAGCGGTGCGAATGAGCAGTTCTTC,CASSFKGTSGANEQFF
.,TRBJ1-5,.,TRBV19,TGTGCCAGTAGCCGGGGGGGGGCGTATAGCAATCAGCCCCAGCATTTT,CASSRGGAYSNQPQHF
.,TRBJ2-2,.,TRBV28,TGTGCCAGCAGTCCCTCCCGGGGGGCAGGGAGTGAGGGGGAGCTGTTTTTT,CASSPSRGAGSEGELFF
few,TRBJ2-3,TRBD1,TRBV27,TGTGCCAGCAGTGACAGGGGAGTCTTAGATACGCAGTATTTT,CASSDRGVLDTQYF
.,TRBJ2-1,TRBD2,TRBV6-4,TGTGCCAGCAGTCACTCGAAGACTAGCGGGTCGAGCTCCTACAATGAGCAGTTCTTC,CASSHSKTSGSSSYNEQFF
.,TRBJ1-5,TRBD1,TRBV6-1,TGTGCCAGCAGAACGGGGGGACAGGGAAGCAATCAGCCCCAGCATTTT,CASRTGGQGSNQPQHF
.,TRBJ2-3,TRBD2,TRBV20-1,TGCAGTGCTGGGACTAGCGGGATCATCACAGATACGCAGTATTTT,CSAGTSGIITDTQYF
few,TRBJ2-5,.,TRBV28,TGTGCCAGCAGCACGAGGCAGCCCCTGGGTGAGACCCAGTACTTC,CASSTRQPLGETQYF
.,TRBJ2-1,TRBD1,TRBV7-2,TGTGCCAGCAGCTCCGCAGGACAGGGCTACAATGAGCAGTTCTTC,CASSSAGQGYNEQFF
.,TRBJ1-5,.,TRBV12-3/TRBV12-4,TGTGCCAGCAGCATTGGGGGATCCCAGCCCCAGCATTTT,CASSIGGSQPQHF
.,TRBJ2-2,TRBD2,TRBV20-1,TGCAGTGCTCCGAAGACTAGCGTTGGCGGGGAGCTGTTTTTT,CSAPKTSVGGELFF
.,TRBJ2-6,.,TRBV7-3,TGTGCCAGCAGCTTAACTATTAGTGGGGAATCTGGGGCCAACGTCCTGACTTTC,CASSLTISGESGANVLTF
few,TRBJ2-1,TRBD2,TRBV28,TGTGCCAGCAGTTTTCGGCTAGCGGGGGAGCAGTTCTTC,CASSFRLAGEQFF
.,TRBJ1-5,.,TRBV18,TGTGCCAGCTCAGGGTCGTTCGGTCAGCCCCAGCATTTT,CASSGSFGQPQHF
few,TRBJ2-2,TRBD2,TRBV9,TGTGCCAGCAGCTCGGGAATAGCGGGAGTGTTCACCGGGGAGCTGTTTTTT,CASSSGIAGVFTGELFF
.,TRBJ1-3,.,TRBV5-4,TGTGCCAGCAGCCCCGGGCAGGGATACGGAAACACCATATATTTT,CASSPGQGYGNTIYF
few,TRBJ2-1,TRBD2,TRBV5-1,TGCGCCAGCAGCGTGGCGGGAGGGCCGACTTTGAGCTCCTACAATGAGCAGTTCTTC,CASSVAGGPTLSSYNEQFF
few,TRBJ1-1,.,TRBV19,TGTGCCAGTAGTTGGGAGAGAGGACAGCTTGAAGCTTTCTTT,CASSWERGQLEAFF
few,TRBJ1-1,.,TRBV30,TGTGCCTGGAGCCGACACCCGAACACTGAAGCTTTCTTT,CAWSRHPNTEAFF
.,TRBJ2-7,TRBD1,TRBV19,TGTGCCAGTAGTATAGGGGACAGGGTCGGCGAGCAGTACTTC,CASSIGDRVGEQYF
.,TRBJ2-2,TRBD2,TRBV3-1,TGTGCCAGCAGACCCGGGACTAGCGGGTTGACGGGGGAGCTGTTTTTT,CASRPGTSGLTGELFF
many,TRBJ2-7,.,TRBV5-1,TGCGCCAGCAGCTTGGGTGCTAGCTACGAGCAGTACTTC,CASSLGASYEQYF
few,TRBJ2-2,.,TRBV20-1,TGCAGTGCTAGGGTAGCTGGTGCGGCGAACACCGGGGAGCTGTTTTTT,CSARVAGAANTGELFF
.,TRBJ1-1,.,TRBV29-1,TGCAGCGTTGAAAGAGGGAGGGCTTTCTTT,CSVERGRAFF
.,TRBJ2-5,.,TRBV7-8,TGTGCCAGCAGCCCCAACCCCACTGACCACCCGGAGACCCAGTACTTC,CASSPNPTDHPETQYF
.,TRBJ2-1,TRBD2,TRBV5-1,TGCGCCAGCAGCTTGTCTTTAGCGGGAGCTGGTGAGCAGTTCTTC,CASSLSLAGAGEQFF
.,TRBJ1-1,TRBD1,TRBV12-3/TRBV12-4,TGTGCCAGCAGTCCCCGGGACAGATTCACTGAAGCTTTCTTT,CASSPRDRFTEAFF
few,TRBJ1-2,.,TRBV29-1,TGCAGCGTTGGGGAGACGGTTAACTATGGCTACACCTTC,CSVGETVNYGYTF
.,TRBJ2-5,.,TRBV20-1,TGCAGTGCTAGAGAGGGACATGAAGAGACCCAGTACTTC,CSAREGHEETQYF
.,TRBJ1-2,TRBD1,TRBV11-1,TGTGCCAGCAGCTTAGGATCTGGGGTCGACAGGGGGCTTGGTGGCTACACCTTC,CASSLGSGVDRGLGGYTF
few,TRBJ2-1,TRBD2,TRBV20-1,TGCAGTGCTAGAGATTGGTCTAGCGGCGTCTACAATGAGCAGTTCTTC,CSARDWSSGVYNEQFF
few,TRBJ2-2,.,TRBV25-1,TGTGCCAGCGGCAGGTCAGGGATGCGTCACACCGGGGAGCTGTTTTTT,CASGRSGMRHTGELFF
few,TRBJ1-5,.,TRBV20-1,TGCAGTGCTAGAGCGAAGGACACTAGCAATCAGCCCCAGCATTTT,CSARAKDTSNQPQHF